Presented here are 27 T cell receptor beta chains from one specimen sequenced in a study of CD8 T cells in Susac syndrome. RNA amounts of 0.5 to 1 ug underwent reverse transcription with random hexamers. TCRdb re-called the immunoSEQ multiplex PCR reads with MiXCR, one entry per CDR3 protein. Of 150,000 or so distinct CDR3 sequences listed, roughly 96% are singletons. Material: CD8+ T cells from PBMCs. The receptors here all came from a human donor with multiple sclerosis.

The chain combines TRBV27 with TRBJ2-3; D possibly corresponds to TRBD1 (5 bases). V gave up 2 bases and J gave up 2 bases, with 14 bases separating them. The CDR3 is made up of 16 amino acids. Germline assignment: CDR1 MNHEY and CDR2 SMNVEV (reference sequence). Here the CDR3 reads CASSLVGARYTDTQYF. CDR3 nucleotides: TGTGCCAGCAGTTTAGTAGGGGCGCGTTACACAGATACGCAGTATTTT.

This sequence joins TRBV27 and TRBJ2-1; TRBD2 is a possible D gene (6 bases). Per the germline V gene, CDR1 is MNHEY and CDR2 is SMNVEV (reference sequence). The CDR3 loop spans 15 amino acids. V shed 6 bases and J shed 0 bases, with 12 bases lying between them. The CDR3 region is CASSQDGSSYNEQFF. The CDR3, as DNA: TGTGCCAGCAGCCAGGACGGGAGCTCCTACAATGAGCAGTTCTTC.

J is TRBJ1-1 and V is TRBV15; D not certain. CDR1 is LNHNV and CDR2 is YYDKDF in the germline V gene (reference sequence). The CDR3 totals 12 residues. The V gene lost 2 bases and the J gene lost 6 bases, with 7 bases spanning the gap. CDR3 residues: CATSRKGPEAFF. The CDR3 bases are TGTGCCACCAGCAGAAAGGGTCCTGAAGCTTTCTTT.

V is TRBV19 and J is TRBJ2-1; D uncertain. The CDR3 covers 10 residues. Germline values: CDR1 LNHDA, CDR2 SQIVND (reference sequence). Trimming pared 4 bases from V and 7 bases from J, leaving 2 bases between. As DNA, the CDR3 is TGTGCCAGTAGTAAGAATGAGCAGTTCTTC. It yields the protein CASSKNEQFF.

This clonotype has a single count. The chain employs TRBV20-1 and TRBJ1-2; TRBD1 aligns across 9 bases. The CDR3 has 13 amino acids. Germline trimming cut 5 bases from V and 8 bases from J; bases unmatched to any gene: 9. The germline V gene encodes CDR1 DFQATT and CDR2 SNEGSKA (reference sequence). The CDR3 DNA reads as TGCAGTGCTGGCTCCACAGGGGGCTACGGCTACACCTTC. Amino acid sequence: CSAGSTGGYGYTF.

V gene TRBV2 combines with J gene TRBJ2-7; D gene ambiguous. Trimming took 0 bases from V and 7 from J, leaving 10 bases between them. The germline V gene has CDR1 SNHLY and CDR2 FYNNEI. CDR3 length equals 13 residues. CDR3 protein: CASSEAAPEEQYV. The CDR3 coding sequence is TGTGCCAGCAGTGAAGCGGCACCTGAGGAGCAGTACGTC.

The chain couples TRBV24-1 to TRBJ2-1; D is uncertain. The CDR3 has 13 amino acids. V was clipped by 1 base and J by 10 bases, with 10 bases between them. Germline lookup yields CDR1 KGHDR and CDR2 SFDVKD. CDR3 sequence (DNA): TGTGCCACCAGTGATTTCGGATGGGGAGAGCAGTTCTTC. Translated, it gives CATSDFGWGEQFF.

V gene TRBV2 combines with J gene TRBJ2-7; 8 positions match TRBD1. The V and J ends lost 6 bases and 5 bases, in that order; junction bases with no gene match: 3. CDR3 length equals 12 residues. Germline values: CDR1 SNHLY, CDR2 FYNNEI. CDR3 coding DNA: TGTGCCAGCAGCCAGGGGGCTAACGAGCAGTACTTC. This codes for CASSQGANEQYF.

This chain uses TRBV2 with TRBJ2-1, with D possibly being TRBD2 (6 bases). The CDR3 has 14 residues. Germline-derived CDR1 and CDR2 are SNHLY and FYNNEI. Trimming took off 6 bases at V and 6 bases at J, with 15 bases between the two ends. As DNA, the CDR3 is TGTGCCAGCAGCGGGGGATGGAGCGTCAATGAGCAGTTCTTC. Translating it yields CASSGGWSVNEQFF.

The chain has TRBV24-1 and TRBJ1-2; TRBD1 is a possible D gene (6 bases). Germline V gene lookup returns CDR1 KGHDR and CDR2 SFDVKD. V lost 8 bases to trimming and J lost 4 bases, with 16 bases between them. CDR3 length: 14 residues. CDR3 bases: TGTGCCACCAAAGCATGGGGGCGCGGCTATGGCTACACCTTC. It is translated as CATKAWGRGYGYTF.

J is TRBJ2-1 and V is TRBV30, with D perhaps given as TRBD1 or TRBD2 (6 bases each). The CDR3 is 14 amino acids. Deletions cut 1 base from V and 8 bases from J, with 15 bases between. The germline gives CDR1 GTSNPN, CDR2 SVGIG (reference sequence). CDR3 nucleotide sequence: TGTGCCTGGAGTGCTCGGCCGAGGGGGGATGAGCAGTTCTTC. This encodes CAWSARPRGDEQFF.

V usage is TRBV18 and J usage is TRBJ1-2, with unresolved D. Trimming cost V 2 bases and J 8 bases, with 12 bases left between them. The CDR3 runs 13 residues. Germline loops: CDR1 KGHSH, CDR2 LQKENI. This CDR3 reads CASSPVSEEGYTF. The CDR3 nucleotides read TGTGCCAGCTCACCAGTCTCCGAAGAGGGCTACACCTTC. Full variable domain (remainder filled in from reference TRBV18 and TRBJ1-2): NAGVMQNPRHLVRRRGQEARLRCSPMKGHSHVYWYRQLPEEGLKFMVYLQKENIIDESGMPKERFSAEFPKEGPSILRIQQVVRGDSAAYFCASSPVSEEGYTFGSGTRLTVV.

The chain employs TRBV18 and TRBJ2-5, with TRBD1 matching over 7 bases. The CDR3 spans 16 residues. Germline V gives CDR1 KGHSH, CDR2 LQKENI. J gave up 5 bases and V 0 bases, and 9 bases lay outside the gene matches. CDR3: CASSPPRQGRRETQYF. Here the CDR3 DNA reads TGTGCCAGCTCACCACCGAGACAGGGTCGTCGGGAGACCCAGTACTTC.

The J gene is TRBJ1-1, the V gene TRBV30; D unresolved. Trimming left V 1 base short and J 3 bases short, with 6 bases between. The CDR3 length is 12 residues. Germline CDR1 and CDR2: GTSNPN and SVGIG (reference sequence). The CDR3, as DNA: TGTGCCTGGAGTGGTGTGGACACTGAAGCTTTCTTT. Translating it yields CAWSGVDTEAFF.

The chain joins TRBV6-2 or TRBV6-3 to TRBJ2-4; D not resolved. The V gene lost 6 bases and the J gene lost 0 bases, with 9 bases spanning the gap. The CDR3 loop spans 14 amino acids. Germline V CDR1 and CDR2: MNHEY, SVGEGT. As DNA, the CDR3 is TGTGCCAGCAGCCGCGAGCTAGCCAAAAACATTCAGTACTTC. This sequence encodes CASSRELAKNIQYF.

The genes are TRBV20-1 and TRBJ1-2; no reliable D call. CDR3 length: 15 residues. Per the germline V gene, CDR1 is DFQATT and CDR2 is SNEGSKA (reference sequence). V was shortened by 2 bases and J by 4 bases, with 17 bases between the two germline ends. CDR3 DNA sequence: TGCAGTGCTAGACCGGACGGGCCCCCGCTCTATGGCTACACCTTC. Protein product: CSARPDGPPLYGYTF.

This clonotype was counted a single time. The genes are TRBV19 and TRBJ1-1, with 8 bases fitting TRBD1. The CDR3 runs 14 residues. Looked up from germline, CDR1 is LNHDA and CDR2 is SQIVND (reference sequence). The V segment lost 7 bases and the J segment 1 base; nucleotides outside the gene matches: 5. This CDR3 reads CASTTDRENTEAFF. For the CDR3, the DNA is TGTGCCAGTACCACGGACAGGGAGAACACTGAAGCTTTCTTT.

The CDR3 reads CASSLGGSRDNSPLHF. Here the CDR3 DNA reads TGTGCCAGCAGCTTGGGCGGGAGCAGAGATAATTCACCCCTCCACTTT. The J gene is TRBJ1-6, the V gene TRBV7-3; unclear D gene. The CDR3 totals 16 residues. Germline V gives CDR1 SGHTA, CDR2 FQGTGA. V lost 3 bases and J lost 5, with 14 bases in between.

The CDR3 region has the DNA TGTGCCACGAGGGACCGCTTCTACGAGCAGTACTTC. Amino acid sequence: CATRDRFYEQYF. The V and J genes are TRBV19 and TRBJ2-7, with D perhaps TRBD1 or TRBD2 (5 bases each). Germline V gene data show CDR1 as LNHDA and CDR2 as SQIVND (reference sequence). Trimming removed 10 bases at V and 3 bases at J, with 13 bases between. The CDR3 has 12 amino acids.

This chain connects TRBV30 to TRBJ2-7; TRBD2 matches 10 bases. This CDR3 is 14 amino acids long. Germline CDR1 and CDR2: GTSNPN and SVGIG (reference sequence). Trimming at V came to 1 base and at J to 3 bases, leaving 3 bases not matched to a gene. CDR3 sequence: CAWSASGGDYEQYF. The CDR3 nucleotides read TGTGCCTGGAGTGCTAGCGGGGGAGACTACGAGCAGTACTTC.

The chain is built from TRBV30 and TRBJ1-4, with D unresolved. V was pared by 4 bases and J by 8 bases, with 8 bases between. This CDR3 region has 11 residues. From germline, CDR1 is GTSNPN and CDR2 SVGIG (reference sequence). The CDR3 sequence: CAWTPSEKLFF. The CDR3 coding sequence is TGTGCCTGGACCCCTTCCGAAAAACTGTTTTTT. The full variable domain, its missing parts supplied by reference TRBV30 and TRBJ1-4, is SQTIHQWPATLVQPVGSPLSLECTVEGTSNPNLYWYRQAAGRGLQLLFYSVGIGQISSEVPQNLSASRPQDRQFILSSKKLLLSDSGFYLCAWTPSEKLFFGSGTQLSVL.

The CDR3 bases are TGTGCCAGCAGTGACAGCCTATTGAACACCGGGGAGCTGTTTTTT. As protein: CASSDSLLNTGELFF. The chain links TRBV2 to TRBJ2-2, with unresolved D. Germline values: CDR1 SNHLY, CDR2 FYNNEI. Trimming pared 3 bases from V and 1 base from J, leaving 9 bases between. CDR3 size: 15 residues. The full variable domain, rest sourced from reference TRBV2 and TRBJ2-2, is EPEVTQTPSHQVTQMGQEVILRCVPISNHLYFYWYRQILGQKVEFLVSFYNNEISEKSEIFDDQFSVERPDGSNFTLKIRSTKLEDSAMYFCASSDSLLNTGELFFGEGSRLTVL.

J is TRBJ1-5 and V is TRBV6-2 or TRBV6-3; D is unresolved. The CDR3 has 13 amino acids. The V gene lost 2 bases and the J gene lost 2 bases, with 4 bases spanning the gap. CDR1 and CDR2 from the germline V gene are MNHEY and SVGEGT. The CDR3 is CASSYIGNQPQHF. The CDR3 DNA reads TGTGCCAGCAGTTACATCGGCAATCAGCCCCAGCATTTT.

As DNA, the CDR3 is TGCAGTGCTTTTCCAGGGGGAACTGAAGCTTTCTTT. Protein sequence: CSAFPGGTEAFF. J is TRBJ1-1 and V is TRBV20-1, with 7 bases that match TRBD1. The CDR3 is made up of 12 amino acids. Per the germline V gene, CDR1 is DFQATT and CDR2 is SNEGSKA (reference sequence). V lost 5 bases and J lost 5; bases outside the gene matches: 5.

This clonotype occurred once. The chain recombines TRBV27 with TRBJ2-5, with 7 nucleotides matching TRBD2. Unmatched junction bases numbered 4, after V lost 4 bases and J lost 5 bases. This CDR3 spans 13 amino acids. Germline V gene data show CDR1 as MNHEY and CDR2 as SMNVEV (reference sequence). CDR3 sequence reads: CASSWDYAETQYF. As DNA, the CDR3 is TGTGCCAGCAGTTGGGACTATGCGGAGACCCAGTACTTC.

CDR3: CASSPRSGHENYEQYV. CDR3 in DNA: TGTGCCAGCAGCCCCAGATCGGGCCATGAAAACTACGAGCAGTACGTC. V gene TRBV7-9 combines with J gene TRBJ2-7; no clear D. The V end lost 5 bases, the J end lost 3 bases, and 20 bases lay between the germline ends. The length of the CDR3 is 16 residues. Germline CDR1 and CDR2: SEHNR and FQNEAQ (reference sequence).

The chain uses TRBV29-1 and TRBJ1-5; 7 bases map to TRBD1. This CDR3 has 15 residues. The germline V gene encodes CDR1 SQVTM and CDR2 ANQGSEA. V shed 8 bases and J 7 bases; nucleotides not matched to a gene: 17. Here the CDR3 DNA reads TGCAGCTACCCAAACTGGCCAGGGGGGAGGCAGCCCCAGCATTTT. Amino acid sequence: CSYPNWPGGRQPQHF.